Listed here are 27 T cell receptor beta chains from one sample, sequenced in a study of response to subunit inactivated influenza vaccine. TCRdb redid the calling of the RT-PCR reads with MiXCR, one entry per CDR3 protein. The table includes hundreds of thousands of distinct CDR3 sequences, around 18% detected once. This specimen consisted of PBMCs from blood, obtained 5 days after vaccination. The receptors shown here come from a man between 45 and 60 years old who received an inactivated influenza vaccine.

This clonotype appeared a few times. Here the CDR3 DNA reads TGTGCCAGCAGCATGGACAGGGGGAATCAGCCCCAGCATTTT. It encodes CASSMDRGNQPQHF. This chain connects TRBV12-3 or TRBV12-4 to TRBJ1-5; 10 bases map to TRBD1. Trimming removed 6 bases from V and 4 bases from J; junction bases left unmatched: 3. This CDR3 comprises 14 residues.

This clonotype showed up many times. V is TRBV4-2 and J is TRBJ2-1, with D possibly called TRBD1 or TRBD2 (5 bases each). Trimming removed 4 bases from V and 10 bases from J, with 20 bases in between. The CDR3 loop spans 15 amino acids. Germline CDR1 is LGHNA and CDR2 is YNFKEQ. DNA of the CDR3: TGTGCCAGCAGCCTCGGAACGGGACCGCGGGTCGAGCAGTTCTTC. Translating it yields CASSLGTGPRVEQFF.

This clonotype was detected many times. This chain links TRBV7-2 with TRBJ2-7, with D maybe TRBD2 (5 bases). Trimming left V 5 bases short and J 2 bases short, with 19 bases between. The germline V gene has CDR1 SGHTA and CDR2 FQGNSA. The CDR3 length is 16 residues. The CDR3 bases are TGTGCCAGCAGCCCGGGTTCGGGGTGGGGTCCCTACGAGCAGTACTTC. Protein: CASSPGSGWGPYEQYF. The variable domain in full, with the rest retrieved from reference TRBV7-2 and TRBJ2-7, is GAGVSQSPSNKVTEKGKDVELRCDPISGHTALYWYRQSLGQGLEFLIYFQGNSAPDKSGLPSDRFSAERTGGSVSTLTIQRTQQEDSAVYLCASSPGSGWGPYEQYFGPGTRLTVT.

CDR3 protein: CSVEDGRSDTQYF. As DNA, the CDR3 is TGCAGCGTTGAAGATGGCAGGTCAGATACGCAGTATTTT. This chain uses TRBV29-1 with TRBJ2-3, with D hard to call. The germline V gene has CDR1 SQVTM and CDR2 ANQGSEA. Trimming shortened V by 0 bases and J by 4 bases, and 8 bases separated the two germline ends. The CDR3 is 13 amino acids.

V usage is TRBV9 and J usage is TRBJ2-2; perhaps TRBD1 as D (6 bases). Germline V gives CDR1 SGDLS, CDR2 YYNGEE. Trimming left V 4 bases short and J 5 bases short, with 12 bases between. The CDR3 has 14 amino acids. CDR3 DNA sequence: TGTGCCAGCAGCCCCGGACAGACAACCGGGGAGCTGTTTTTT. Protein product: CASSPGQTTGELFF.

This sequence joins TRBV2 and TRBJ1-2; unclear D gene. The CDR3 sequence is 13 residues long. The V end was cut by 4 bases, the J end by 4 bases, with 10 bases between. Germline CDR1 and CDR2: SNHLY and FYNNEI. CDR3 bases: TGTGCCAGCAGTGGGGGTCCTATCTATGGCTACACCTTC. It yields the protein CASSGGPIYGYTF.

This clonotype was picked up a small number of times. The chain is built from TRBV6-1 and TRBJ2-1; 7 nucleotides align to TRBD2. Trimming removed 4 bases from V and 5 bases from J; junction bases left unmatched: 8. Germline assignment: CDR1 MNHNS and CDR2 SASEGT. This CDR3 is 15 amino acids long. CDR3 amino acids: CASSGVGLVHNEQFF. In DNA, the CDR3 is TGTGCCAGCAGTGGGGTCGGACTAGTTCACAATGAGCAGTTCTTC.

The chain carries TRBV10-3 and TRBJ2-3; 9 nucleotides match TRBD2. CDR3 length: 16 residues. CDR1 ENHRY and CDR2 SYGVKD come from the germline V gene. Trimming removed 6 bases from V and 2 bases from J; junction bases left unmatched: 9. The CDR3 loop reads CAISSGLAGNTDTQYF. The CDR3 DNA reads TGTGCCATCAGCTCAGGGCTAGCGGGGAACACAGATACGCAGTATTTT.

The table lists this clonotype with many counts. The chain has TRBV24-1 and TRBJ2-3; no definite D call. Germline V CDR1 and CDR2: KGHDR, SFDVKD. V dropped 8 bases and J dropped 6 bases, with 8 bases sitting between them. The CDR3 totals 11 residues. The CDR3 reads CATTDRDTQYF. In DNA, the CDR3 is TGTGCCACCACCGACCGGGATACGCAGTATTTT.

The V and J genes are TRBV5-6 and TRBJ2-1; 7 bases line up with TRBD2. V was clipped by 4 bases and J by 8 bases; unmatched bases: 9. Germline values: CDR1 SGHDT, CDR2 YYEEEE. This CDR3 is built from 14 residues. CDR3 sequence (DNA): TGTGCCAGCAGCCCGGGGAGGGGTACCGATGAGCAGTTCTTC. It translates to CASSPGRGTDEQFF.

The chain links TRBV20-1 to TRBJ2-3; 12 nucleotides line up with TRBD2. Trimming at V came to 4 bases and at J to 4 bases, leaving 12 bases not matched to a gene. Germline V CDR1 and CDR2: DFQATT, SNEGSKA (reference sequence). The CDR3 runs to 17 residues. The CDR3 protein is CSAKDWTSGDLPDTQYF. DNA of the CDR3: TGCAGTGCTAAAGATTGGACTAGCGGGGACCTTCCAGATACGCAGTATTTT.

This clonotype was found a few times. The V and J genes are TRBV20-1 and TRBJ1-1; TRBD1 is a possible D gene (5 bases). The CDR3 is made up of 15 amino acids. The germline V and J ends were trimmed by 2 bases and 2 bases, with 15 bases remaining between them. Germline V gene data show CDR1 as DFQATT and CDR2 as SNEGSKA (reference sequence). CDR3 sequence: CSARLIRGDNTEAFF. The CDR3 DNA reads TGCAGTGCTAGACTCATCCGGGGGGACAACACTGAAGCTTTCTTT.

The CDR3 sequence: CASSESLTIETQYF. The CDR3 coding sequence is TGCGCCAGCAGTGAGTCTTTGACAATAGAGACCCAGTACTTC. The chain couples TRBV10-2 to TRBJ2-5; no firm D call. Germline loops: CDR1 WSHSY, CDR2 SAAADI. The ends were cut back, 0 bases at V and 4 bases at J, with 9 bases in the middle. This CDR3 comprises 14 residues.

The J gene is TRBJ2-2, the V gene TRBV6-5; D is undetermined. The CDR3 has 14 residues. The germline V and J ends were trimmed by 0 bases and 7 bases, with 9 bases remaining between them. The V gene's germline CDR1 is MNHEY and CDR2 SVGAGI. The CDR3 sequence is CASSYSLVHGELFF. The CDR3, as DNA: TGTGCCAGCAGTTACTCCTTGGTTCACGGGGAGCTGTTTTTT.

This clonotype was picked up a small number of times. The rearrangement links TRBV12-3 or TRBV12-4 to TRBJ2-7; D is possibly TRBD1 or TRBD2 (5 bases each). V was pared by 2 bases and J by 3 bases, with 11 bases between. This CDR3 has 14 amino acids. Here the CDR3 DNA reads TGTGCCAGCAGTTTATACCTTGGGGGCTACGAGCAGTACTTC. This codes for CASSLYLGGYEQYF.

The genes are TRBV20-1 and TRBJ2-1, with D possibly matching TRBD1 (5 bases). Germline loops: CDR1 DFQATT, CDR2 SNEGSKA (reference sequence). The CDR3 runs 12 residues. V lost 3 bases and J lost 10, with 13 bases in between. CDR3 sequence: CSASKGLHEQFF. The CDR3 coding sequence is TGCAGTGCTAGTAAGGGGTTGCACGAGCAGTTCTTC.

This clonotype came up a few times. J is TRBJ2-7 and V is TRBV13; TRBD2 agrees at 8 bases. The germline V gene encodes CDR1 PRHDT and CDR2 FYEKMQ (reference sequence). The J segment lost 2 bases and the V segment lost 1 base, leaving 4 bases of the junction unmatched. The CDR3 has 15 residues. CDR3 sequence reads: CASSLATSATYEQYF. In DNA, the CDR3 is TGTGCCAGCAGCTTAGCGACTAGCGCAACCTACGAGCAGTACTTC.

This clonotype was recorded a few times. The chain joins TRBV29-1 to TRBJ2-4; TRBD2 is a possible D gene (5 bases). The CDR3 covers 13 residues. CDR1 and CDR2 from the germline V gene are SQVTM and ANQGSEA. V lost 2 bases, J lost 3 bases, and 8 bases lay in between. The CDR3 DNA sequence: TGCAGCGTTGAATCGGGGAACAAAAACATTCAGTACTTC. This encodes CSVESGNKNIQYF.

This clonotype has only a few counts. The chain employs TRBV4-2 and TRBJ2-1, with 14 bases identical to TRBD2. The V gene end was trimmed by 3 bases and the J gene end by 3 bases; junction bases not matched to a gene: 7. Germline values: CDR1 LGHNA, CDR2 YNFKEQ. The CDR3 has 18 amino acids. CDR3 loop: CASSHQTSGGAHYNEQFF. CDR3 DNA: TGTGCCAGCAGCCACCAGACTAGCGGGGGGGCCCACTACAATGAGCAGTTCTTC.

This clonotype has more than one count but fewer than ten. The chain recombines TRBV28 with TRBJ2-1; 8 bases align to TRBD2. There are 15 residues in the CDR3. CDR1 is MDHEN and CDR2 is SYDVKM in the germline V gene. The V segment lost 5 bases and the J segment 3 bases; nucleotides outside the gene matches: 6. The CDR3 here is CASSLPGLDYNEQFF. CDR3 DNA: TGTGCCAGCAGTCTGCCGGGACTAGACTACAATGAGCAGTTCTTC.

The chain carries TRBV29-1 and TRBJ2-4; D might be TRBD1 (5 bases). Germline V gives CDR1 SQVTM, CDR2 ANQGSEA. V was pared by 0 bases and J by 2 bases, with 11 bases between. The CDR3 length is 15 residues. The CDR3 coding sequence is TGCAGCGTTGAAGATCTGGCAGGGCCCAAAAACATTCAGTACTTC. It specifies CSVEDLAGPKNIQYF.

This clonotype was picked up a small number of times. The chain is built from TRBV6-1 and TRBJ2-4; TRBD2 agrees at 8 bases. V lost 6 bases and J lost 7; bases outside the gene matches: 8. The CDR3 length is 14 residues. Germline V CDR1 and CDR2: MNHNS, SASEGT. CDR3: CASSHGRAGNIQYF. CDR3 DNA sequence: TGTGCCAGCAGCCACGGGAGGGCAGGTAACATTCAGTACTTC.

V and J are TRBV3-1 and TRBJ2-7; D might be TRBD1 or TRBD2, each matching 5 bases. Trimming removed 2 bases from V and 5 bases from J, with 10 bases in between. In germline, CDR1 is LGHDT, CDR2 YNNKEL (reference sequence). The CDR3 is 13 amino acids. CDR3 residues: CASSQPRGDEQYF. In DNA, the CDR3 is TGTGCCAGCAGCCAACCTCGAGGGGACGAGCAGTACTTC.

This clonotype came up many times. The J gene is TRBJ2-7, the V gene TRBV6-1; 8 bases agree with TRBD2. CDR3 length equals 18 residues. The ends lost 6 bases at V and 4 bases at J; junction bases unmatched: 20. The germline V gene encodes CDR1 MNHNS and CDR2 SASEGT. This CDR3 is CASSFSARSGSRVYEQYF. The CDR3 coding sequence is TGTGCCAGCAGCTTTTCCGCAAGGAGCGGGAGTAGAGTATACGAGCAGTACTTC.

The chain has TRBV20-1 and TRBJ2-3; 7 bases are shared with TRBD1. Looked up from germline, CDR1 is DFQATT and CDR2 is SNEGSKA (reference sequence). The trim removed 6 bases at V and 2 bases at J, leaving 8 bases unmatched. CDR3 length: 14 amino acids. DNA for the CDR3: TGCAGTGCCCCGAAGACAGGGAACACAGATACGCAGTATTTT. Amino acid sequence: CSAPKTGNTDTQYF.

This clonotype turned up a few times. The chain has TRBV5-1 and TRBJ1-4; 7 nucleotides line up with TRBD1. The J segment lost 4 bases and the V segment lost 7 bases, leaving 13 bases of the junction unmatched. Germline loops: CDR1 SGHRS, CDR2 YFSETQ. The CDR3 contains 16 residues. CDR3 sequence: CASGTGQPDINEKLFF. CDR3 DNA sequence: TGCGCCAGCGGAACGGGACAGCCGGACATTAATGAAAAACTGTTTTTT.

V is TRBV9 and J is TRBJ2-7, with 7 nucleotides matching TRBD2. The CDR3 consists of 14 residues. Unmatched junction bases numbered 6, after V lost 0 bases and J lost 6 bases. Germline-derived CDR1 and CDR2 are SGDLS and YYNGEE. CDR3 amino acids: CASSVGAGPSEQYF. CDR3 sequence (DNA): TGTGCCAGCAGCGTAGGAGCGGGACCTAGCGAGCAGTACTTC. Full variable domain (remainder filled in from reference TRBV9 and TRBJ2-7): DSGVTQTPKHLITATGQRVTLRCSPRSGDLSVYWYQQSLDQGLQFLIQYYNGEERAKGNILERFSAQQFPDLHSELNLSSLELGDSALYFCASSVGAGPSEQYFGPGTRLTVT.